The clone carrying this T cell receptor (beta chain) was counted once. Its specificity is unknown. TCRdb's copy holds only in-frame clones and misses some; the assay was immunoSEQ multiplex PCR. Of under 90,000 clones in the sample, 75% to 90% were seen once. These data come from a study of OX40 agonist ivuxolimab in advanced cancers. The wider study: Patients were dosed with the agonistic anti-OX40 (CD134) antibody ivuxolimab.

Blood samples were obtained at baseline, cycle 4 day 1, and cycle 7 day 1. The study, taken as a whole, reports: The antigen specificity of the peripheral T cells (those that were expanded) was not determined. The CD4+ and CD8+ T cells in the blood had expanded clonally by week 6 at 0.1 to 3.0 mg/kg.

The germline gives CDR1 SGHRS, CDR2 YFSETQ. CDR3 length: 15 amino acids. With 4 bases clipped from V and 6 bases from J, the junction kept 6 bases outside the gene matches. V and J are TRBV5-1 and TRBJ2-2; TRBD1 agrees at 10 bases. This TCR derives from an adult with an advanced solid tumor such as melanoma, head and neck, liver or kidney cancer. This specimen was CD4+ or CD8+ T cells sorted from blood, taken in a trial of the OX40 agonist ivuxolimab. CDR3 coding DNA: TGCGCCAGCAGCATCGGACAGGGGGTCCCCGGGGAGCTGTTTTTT. This sequence encodes CASSIGQGVPGELFF.